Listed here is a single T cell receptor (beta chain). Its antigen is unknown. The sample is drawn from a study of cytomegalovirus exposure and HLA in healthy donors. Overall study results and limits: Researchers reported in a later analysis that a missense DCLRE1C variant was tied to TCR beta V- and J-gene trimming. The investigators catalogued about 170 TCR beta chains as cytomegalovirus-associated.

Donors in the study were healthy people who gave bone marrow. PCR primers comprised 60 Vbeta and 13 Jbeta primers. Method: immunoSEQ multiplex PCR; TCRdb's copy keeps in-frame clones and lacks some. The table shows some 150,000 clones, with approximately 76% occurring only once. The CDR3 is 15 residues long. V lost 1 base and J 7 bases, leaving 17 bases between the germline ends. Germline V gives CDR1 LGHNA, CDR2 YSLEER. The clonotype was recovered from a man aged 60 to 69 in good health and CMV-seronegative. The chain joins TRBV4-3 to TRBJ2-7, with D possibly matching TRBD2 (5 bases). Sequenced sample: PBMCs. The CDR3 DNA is TGCGCCAGCAGCCAAGGGTACCTAGATACGGGAGAGCAGTACTTC. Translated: CASSQGYLDTGEQYF.